Each of the 32 T cell receptor beta chains below was sequenced from the same sample in a study of control samples from healthy donors and cancer patients. Clones were sequenced by immunoSEQ multiplex PCR, and TCRdb holds only the in-frame ones, with some missing. The sample contains 150,000 or so clones, roughly 89% of which appear only once. The sequenced material came from blood. The receptors derive from a man aged 30-40 years in good health.

The chain links TRBV28 to TRBJ1-2, with D unclear. V gave up 9 bases and J gave up 0 bases, with 14 bases separating them. This CDR3 spans 14 amino acids. The germline CDR1 and CDR2 sequences are MDHEN and SYDVKM. CDR3 region: CASLSTLANYGYTF. As DNA, the CDR3 is TGTGCCAGTCTCAGCACACTAGCTAACTATGGCTACACCTTC.

This sequence joins TRBV28 and TRBJ1-5; no reliable D call. V was trimmed by 10 bases and J by 5 bases, leaving 12 bases between them. This CDR3 spans 12 amino acids. Germline V CDR1 and CDR2: MDHEN, SYDVKM. The CDR3 reads CATLSGYQPQHF. CDR3 coding DNA: TGTGCCACCCTTTCTGGTTATCAGCCCCAGCATTTT.

The chain recombines TRBV12-3 or TRBV12-4 with TRBJ2-5, with 7 bases identical to TRBD2. The ends lost 5 bases at V and 5 bases at J; junction bases unmatched: 5. This CDR3 is built from 13 residues. Here the CDR3 reads CASSASGWETQYF. Written as DNA, the CDR3 is TGTGCCAGCAGTGCTAGCGGCTGGGAGACCCAGTACTTC.

This rearrangement joins TRBV4-3 to TRBJ1-4; D unclear. Trimming took 4 bases from V and 8 from J, leaving 20 bases between them. The V gene's germline CDR1 is LGHNA and CDR2 YSLEER. There are 16 residues in the CDR3. CDR3 sequence (DNA): TGCGCCAGCAGCCGTACCGAACAGAGAGTGGGGGAAAAACTGTTTTTT. This encodes CASSRTEQRVGEKLFF.

This chain uses TRBV7-9 with TRBJ2-7; tentative D call: TRBD2 (5 bases). The CDR3 consists of 18 residues. V gave up 1 base and J gave up 2 bases, with 21 bases separating them. Germline loops: CDR1 SEHNR, CDR2 FQNEAQ (reference sequence). This chain's CDR3 is CASSLDIGGSYTAYEQYF. In DNA form, the CDR3 reads TGTGCCAGCAGCTTAGATATCGGAGGCAGTTACACAGCCTACGAGCAGTACTTC.

CDR3 residues: CASSLDRAGGYGYTF. The CDR3 DNA follows: TGTGCCAGCAGCTTAGATCGGGCAGGGGGTTATGGCTACACCTTC. This chain uses TRBV11-2 with TRBJ1-2, with 7 bases identical to TRBD1. J gave up 5 bases and V 0 bases, and 6 bases lay outside the gene matches. The CDR3 totals 15 residues. CDR1 and CDR2 (germline): SGHAT, FQNNGV.

This clone was seen a single time. This chain uses TRBV3-1 (or the pseudogene TRBV3-2) with TRBJ2-5, with D unclear. The germline V and J ends were trimmed by 4 bases and 0 bases, with 12 bases remaining between them. The CDR3 loop spans 15 amino acids. Germline V gives CDR1 LGHDT, CDR2 YNNKEL (reference sequence). CDR3 nucleotide sequence: TGTGCCAGCAGCCCCCTCAGCAAGTACCAAGAGACCCAGTACTTC. It translates to CASSPLSKYQETQYF.

The rearrangement uses TRBV5-1 and TRBJ2-5; possible D gene TRBD1, 5 bases. V lost 0 bases and J lost 5, with 20 bases in between. This CDR3 contains 17 residues. Germline V gene sequence: CDR1 SGHRS, CDR2 YFSETQ. The CDR3 nucleotides read TGCGCCAGCAGCTTGGGTCTAAACCGACAGTTTGTGGAGACCCAGTACTTC. It translates to CASSLGLNRQFVETQYF.

The chain recombines TRBV19 with TRBJ1-5; D unresolved. V shed 5 bases and J shed 2 bases, with 13 bases lying between them. Germline CDR1 is LNHDA and CDR2 is SQIVND (reference sequence). The CDR3 contains 15 residues. The CDR3 here is CASSSRPGGNQPQHF. The DNA of the CDR3 is TGTGCCAGTAGTTCCCGCCCCGGTGGCAATCAGCCCCAGCATTTT.

This clone came up a few times. The chain joins TRBV27 to TRBJ1-6; D is undetermined. Trimming cost V 3 bases and J 6 bases, with 9 bases left between them. Germline CDR1 and CDR2: MNHEY and SMNVEV (reference sequence). The CDR3 has 14 residues. The CDR3 region has the DNA TGTGCCAGCAGTTTCAGGACGGCTAATTCACCCCTCCACTTT. Protein product: CASSFRTANSPLHF.

This clone was recorded once. V and J are TRBV24-1 and TRBJ2-3, with 11 bases identical to TRBD2. CDR1 is KGHDR and CDR2 is SFDVKD in the germline V gene. The J segment lost 3 bases and the V segment lost 5 bases, leaving 3 bases of the junction unmatched. This CDR3 comprises 15 residues. As DNA, the CDR3 is TGTGCCACCAGTGTAGCGGGAGGGAGGACAGATACGCAGTATTTT. Translating gives CATSVAGGRTDTQYF.

The chain joins TRBV4-2 to TRBJ2-1; TRBD2 is a possible D gene (6 bases). V lost 3 bases and J lost 0, with 15 bases in between. The CDR3 contains 17 residues. The V gene's germline CDR1 is LGHNA and CDR2 YNFKEQ. CDR3 loop: CASSHANAGSSYNEQFF. CDR3 bases: TGTGCCAGCAGCCATGCTAACGCGGGGAGCTCCTACAATGAGCAGTTCTTC.

This sequence joins TRBV28 and TRBJ2-7; 9 bases agree with TRBD1. V trimming: 3 bases; J trimming: 4 bases; junction bases outside the gene matches: 4. This CDR3 is 14 amino acids long. CDR1 is MDHEN and CDR2 is SYDVKM in the germline V gene. The CDR3 reads CASSLGQGLYEQYF. In nucleotides, the CDR3 is TGTGCCAGCAGTTTGGGACAGGGTTTATACGAGCAGTACTTC.

The gene calls are TRBV6-1 and TRBJ2-7, with D possibly TRBD2 on 5 matching bases. The CDR3 length is 16 residues. CDR1 MNHNS and CDR2 SASEGT come from the germline V gene. Trimming stripped 2 bases from V and 1 base from J, with 15 bases between. The CDR3 DNA reads as TGTGCCAGCAGTGAACGAGCGGCTGCCCGTTCCTACGAGCAGTACTTC. Protein sequence: CASSERAAARSYEQYF.

The genes are TRBV19 and TRBJ1-5; D unclear. This CDR3 has 13 residues. The V end was cut by 7 bases, the J end by 1 base, with 8 bases between. Germline CDR1 and CDR2: LNHDA and SQIVND (reference sequence). The CDR3 DNA reads TGTGCCAGTAAGCAGAGGAGCAATCAGCCCCAGCATTTT. Translated, it gives CASKQRSNQPQHF.

V is TRBV7-9 and J is TRBJ2-7; D could derive from TRBD1 or TRBD2 (6 bases each). CDR3 size: 15 residues. Germline V CDR1 and CDR2: SEHNR, FQNEAQ (reference sequence). The V end was cut by 3 bases, the J end by 7 bases, with 19 bases between. As DNA, the CDR3 is TGTGCCAGCAGCTTCGACGGGGGACATCGGGGGGAGCAGTACTTC. Translated: CASSFDGGHRGEQYF.

The chain recombines TRBV5-1 with TRBJ2-1; no definite D call. Germline-derived CDR1 and CDR2 are SGHRS and YFSETQ. With 0 bases removed from V and 1 base from J, the gap between germline ends came to 11 bases. This CDR3 is built from 16 residues. In DNA form, the CDR3 reads TGCGCCAGCAGCTTGGCCGCAGGCCAATCCTACAATGAGCAGTTCTTC. It specifies CASSLAAGQSYNEQFF.

The chain links TRBV19 to TRBJ1-5; a possible D gene is TRBD1 (5 bases). The germline gives CDR1 LNHDA, CDR2 SQIVND (reference sequence). V lost 3 bases, J lost 2 bases, and 14 bases lay in between. The CDR3 contains 16 residues. CDR3 in DNA: TGTGCCAGTAGTATTAACGGGCCCAGGGGCAATCAGCCCCAGCATTTT. This codes for CASSINGPRGNQPQHF.

This clone was found once. This rearrangement joins TRBV18 to TRBJ1-1, with D uncertain. CDR1 is KGHSH, CDR2 LQKENI, per germline. Trimming removed 6 bases at V and 7 bases at J, with 15 bases between. CDR3 size: 13 residues. The CDR3 sequence: CASSPSDNREAFF. CDR3 in DNA: TGTGCCAGCTCGCCCTCGGATAATCGTGAAGCTTTCTTT.

This clone was detected a few times. The chain uses TRBV5-1 and TRBJ2-2, with a possible D match to TRBD1 (6 bases). The V gene lost 2 bases and the J gene lost 6 bases, with 11 bases spanning the gap. CDR3 length equals 14 residues. CDR1 is SGHRS and CDR2 is YFSETQ in the germline V gene. The CDR3 reads CASSLQGSAGELFF. CDR3 sequence (DNA): TGCGCCAGCAGCTTACAGGGATCGGCCGGGGAGCTGTTTTTT. Using reference TRBV5-1 and TRBJ2-2 for the parts outside the CDR3, the full variable domain is KAGVTQTPRYLIKTRGQQVTLSCSPISGHRSVSWYQQTPGQGLQFLFEYFSETQRNKGNFPGRFSGRQFSNSRSEMNVSTLELGDSALYLCASSLQGSAGELFFGEGSRLTVL.

The CDR3 protein is CASSSGSVNTEAFF. CDR3 sequence (DNA): TGTGCCAGCAGCTCAGGGAGTGTGAACACTGAAGCTTTCTTT. The genes are TRBV7-2 and TRBJ1-1; D is perhaps TRBD1 (5 bases). Trimming took 4 bases from V and 0 from J, leaving 9 bases between them. This CDR3 spans 14 amino acids. Per the germline V gene, CDR1 is SGHTA and CDR2 is FQGNSA.

The chain combines TRBV5-1 with TRBJ1-2; D ambiguous. Trimming stripped 1 base from V and 0 bases from J, with 4 bases between. CDR1 SGHRS and CDR2 YFSETQ come from the germline V gene. The CDR3 has 13 residues. The CDR3 bases are TGCGCCAGCAGCTTGACAGCTAACTATGGCTACACCTTC. Protein product: CASSLTANYGYTF.

The chain employs TRBV11-2 and TRBJ2-7; 11 nucleotides match TRBD2. This CDR3 comprises 18 residues. In germline, CDR1 is SGHAT, CDR2 FQNNGV. V lost 3 bases, J lost 4 bases, and 14 bases stayed unmatched. CDR3 DNA: TGTGCCAGCAGCTTTTTAATAGCGGGAGGGCCGAGTAGTTACGAGCAGTACTTC. It encodes CASSFLIAGGPSSYEQYF. Drawing the rest from reference TRBV11-2 and TRBJ2-7, the complete variable domain is EAGVAQSPRYKIIEKRQSVAFWCNPISGHATLYWYQQILGQGPKLLIQFQNNGVVDDSQLPKDRFSAERLKGVDSTLKIQPAKLEDSAVYLCASSFLIAGGPSSYEQYFGPGTRLTVT.

The chain has TRBV7-2 and TRBJ2-4; D may match TRBD1 or TRBD2 (5 bases each). The V gene's germline CDR1 is SGHTA and CDR2 FQGNSA. V was pared by 0 bases and J by 8 bases, with 14 bases between. This CDR3 comprises 15 residues. CDR3 DNA: TGTGCCAGCAGCTTAGCTTTGGGGGACCCGGACATTCAGTACTTC. As protein: CASSLALGDPDIQYF. The full variable domain, completed using reference TRBV7-2 and TRBJ2-4, is GAGVSQSPSNKVTEKGKDVELRCDPISGHTALYWYRQSLGQGLEFLIYFQGNSAPDKSGLPSDRFSAERTGGSVSTLTIQRTQQEDSAVYLCASSLALGDPDIQYFGAGTRLSVL.

The gene calls are TRBV6-1 and TRBJ1-5; no firm D call. The germline V gene has CDR1 MNHNS and CDR2 SASEGT. V shed 2 bases and J shed 6 bases, with 11 bases lying between them. This CDR3 has 14 amino acids. CDR3 bases: TGTGCCAGCAGTGAAAGTACAGATGGTCAGCCCCAGCATTTT. It codes for CASSESTDGQPQHF.

CDR3 residues: CASSLGSRGSSEQFF. The CDR3 DNA follows: TGTGCCAGCAGTTTAGGATCGAGAGGTAGTAGTGAGCAGTTCTTC. The chain links TRBV28 to TRBJ2-1; D remains unclear. The CDR3 loop spans 15 amino acids. Trimming took off 2 bases at V and 9 bases at J, with 17 bases between the two ends. The germline V gene has CDR1 MDHEN and CDR2 SYDVKM.

The V call is TRBV27, the J call TRBJ2-5; the match to TRBD1 covers 7 bases. The trim removed 6 bases at V and 4 bases at J, leaving 2 bases unmatched. The CDR3 has 12 residues. CDR1 is MNHEY, CDR2 SMNVEV, per germline (reference sequence). CDR3: CASSRQGETQYF. CDR3 bases: TGTGCCAGCAGCAGACAGGGAGAGACCCAGTACTTC.

This chain's CDR3 is CASSEGTEETQYF. The CDR3 DNA reads as TGTGCCAGCAGCGAGGGGACAGAAGAGACCCAGTACTTC. This chain links TRBV5-4 with TRBJ2-5; TRBD1 matches 7 bases. The length of the CDR3 is 13 residues. The V and J ends lost 4 bases and 3 bases, in that order; junction bases with no gene match: 3. CDR1 is SGHNT and CDR2 is YYREEE in the germline V gene (reference sequence).

The V and J genes are TRBV7-9 and TRBJ2-7; D call uncertain. The CDR3 is 11 residues long. Trimming removed 1 base from V and 4 bases from J, with 2 bases in between. Germline V lookup: CDR1 SEHNR, CDR2 FQNEAQ (reference sequence). The CDR3 DNA reads TGTGCCAGCAGCTTAGAATACGAGCAGTACTTC. Protein product: CASSLEYEQYF.

The chain couples TRBV6-2 or TRBV6-3 to TRBJ1-1; TRBD1 matches at 8 bases. The CDR3 is 14 amino acids. V lost 4 bases, J lost 1 base, and 2 bases stayed unmatched. Germline assignment: CDR1 MNHEY and CDR2 SVGEGT. DNA for the CDR3: TGTGCCAGCAGTTTGACAGGGGAGAACACTGAAGCTTTCTTT. Translating it yields CASSLTGENTEAFF.

The gene calls are TRBV28 and TRBJ1-3; no clear D. Looked up from germline, CDR1 is MDHEN and CDR2 is SYDVKM. The CDR3 is 10 residues long. The CDR3: CASLGDTIYF. The CDR3 DNA follows: TGTGCTTCCCTCGGAGACACCATATATTTT.

The J gene is TRBJ1-1, the V gene TRBV23-1; the D gene is possibly TRBD1 (5 bases). TRBV23-1 is given ORF status, its function remaining uncertain. The ends were cut back, 3 bases at V and 1 base at J, with 21 bases in the middle. The CDR3 covers 18 residues. The CDR3 spells CASSHSGPRMGKNTEAFF. The CDR3, as DNA: TGCGCCAGCAGTCACTCGGGGCCCAGGATGGGAAAGAACACTGAAGCTTTCTTT.